This TCR beta chain was identified during a study of blood T cell repertoires in COVID-19. Using immunoSEQ multiplex PCR, the repertoire was profiled, and TCRdb retains in-frame clones only, with some absent. The data show around 140,000 clones, about 83% seen once. The CDR3 totals 13 residues. Germline assignment: CDR1 SGHRS and CDR2 YFSETQ. V shed 5 bases and J shed 1 base, with 9 bases lying between them. This clonotype was obtained from a woman aged 45-65 years with acute COVID-19. The sequencing input was PBMCs or T cells enriched from blood (not recorded which). This chain connects TRBV5-1 to TRBJ1-1; D unclear. CDR3 bases: TGCGCCAGCAGTTCATCAGAGAACACTGAAGCTTTCTTT. Translation gives CASSSSENTEAFF. The whole variable domain, remainder taken from reference TRBV5-1 and TRBJ1-1, is KAGVTQTPRYLIKTRGQQVTLSCSPISGHRSVSWYQQTPGQGLQFLFEYFSETQRNKGNFPGRFSGRQFSNSRSEMNVSTLELGDSALYLCASSSSENTEAFFGQGTRLTVV.